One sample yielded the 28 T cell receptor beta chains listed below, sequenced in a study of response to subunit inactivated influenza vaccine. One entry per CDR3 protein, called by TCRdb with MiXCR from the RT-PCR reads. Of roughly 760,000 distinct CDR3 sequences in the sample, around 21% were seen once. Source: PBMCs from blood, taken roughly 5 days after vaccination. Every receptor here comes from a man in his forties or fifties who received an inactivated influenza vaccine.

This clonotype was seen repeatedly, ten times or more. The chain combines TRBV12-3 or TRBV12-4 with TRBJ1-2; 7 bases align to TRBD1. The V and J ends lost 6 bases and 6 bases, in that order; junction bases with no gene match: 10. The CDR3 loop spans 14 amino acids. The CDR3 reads CASSPPGRGDGYTF. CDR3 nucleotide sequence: TGTGCCAGCAGCCCCCCCGGCAGGGGGGATGGCTACACCTTC.

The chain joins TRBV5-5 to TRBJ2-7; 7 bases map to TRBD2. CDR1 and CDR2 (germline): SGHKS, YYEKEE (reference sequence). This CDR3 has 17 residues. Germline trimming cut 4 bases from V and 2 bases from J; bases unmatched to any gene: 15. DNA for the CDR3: TGTGCCAGCAGCCCCAGAGGGATGGCGGGAGAGCCCTACGAGCAGTACTTC. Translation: CASSPRGMAGEPYEQYF. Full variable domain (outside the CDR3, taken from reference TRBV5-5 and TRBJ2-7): DAGVTQSPTHLIKTRGQQVTLRCSPISGHKSVSWYQQVLGQGPQFIFQYYEKEERGRGNFPDRFSARQFPNYSSELNVNALLLGDSALYLCASSPRGMAGEPYEQYFGPGTRLTVT.

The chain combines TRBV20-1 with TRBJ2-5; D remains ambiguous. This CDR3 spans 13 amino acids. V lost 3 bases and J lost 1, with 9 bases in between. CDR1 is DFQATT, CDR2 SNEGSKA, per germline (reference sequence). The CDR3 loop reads CSASVGVQETQYF. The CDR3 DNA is TGCAGTGCTAGCGTTGGGGTCCAAGAGACCCAGTACTTC.

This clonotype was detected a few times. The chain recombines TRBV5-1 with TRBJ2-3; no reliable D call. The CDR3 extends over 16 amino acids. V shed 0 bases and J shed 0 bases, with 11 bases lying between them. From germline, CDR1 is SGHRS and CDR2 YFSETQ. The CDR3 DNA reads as TGCGCCAGCAGCTTGGAGTCTAGTGCTAGCACAGATACGCAGTATTTT. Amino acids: CASSLESSASTDTQYF. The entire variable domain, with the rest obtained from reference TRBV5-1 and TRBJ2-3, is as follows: KAGVTQTPRYLIKTRGQQVTLSCSPISGHRSVSWYQQTPGQGLQFLFEYFSETQRNKGNFPGRFSGRQFSNSRSEMNVSTLELGDSALYLCASSLESSASTDTQYFGPGTRLTVL.

The CDR3 nucleotides are TGCAGTGCAAAGAAGACTAGCAATGGAGAGCAGTACTTC. Its translation: CSAKKTSNGEQYF. This sequence joins TRBV20-1 and TRBJ2-7; the match to TRBD2 covers 7 bases. After removal of 6 bases from V and 7 bases from J, the junction contained 12 bases not matched to a gene. The CDR3 loop spans 13 amino acids. The V gene's germline CDR1 is DFQATT and CDR2 SNEGSKA (reference sequence).

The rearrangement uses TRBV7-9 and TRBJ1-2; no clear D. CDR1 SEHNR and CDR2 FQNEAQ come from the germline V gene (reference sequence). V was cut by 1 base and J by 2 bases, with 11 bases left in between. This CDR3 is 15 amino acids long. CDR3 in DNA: TGTGCCAGCAGCTTAGGGGCGGGGATCAACTATGGCTACACCTTC. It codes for CASSLGAGINYGYTF.

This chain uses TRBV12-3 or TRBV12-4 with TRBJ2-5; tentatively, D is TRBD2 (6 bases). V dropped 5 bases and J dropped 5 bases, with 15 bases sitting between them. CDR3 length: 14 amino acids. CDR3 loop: CASSPTGAGETQYF. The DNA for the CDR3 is TGTGCCAGCAGTCCTACTGGGGCGGGGGAGACCCAGTACTTC.

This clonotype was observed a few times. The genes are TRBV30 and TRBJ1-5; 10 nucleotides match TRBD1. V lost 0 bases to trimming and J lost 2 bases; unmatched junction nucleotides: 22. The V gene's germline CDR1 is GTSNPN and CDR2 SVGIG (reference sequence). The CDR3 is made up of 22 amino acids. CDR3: CAWSVCSGDRGYQSRGNQPQHF. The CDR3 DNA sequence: TGTGCCTGGAGTGTATGTTCCGGGGACAGGGGATATCAGTCACGGGGCAATCAGCCCCAGCATTTT. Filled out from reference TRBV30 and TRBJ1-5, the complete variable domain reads SQTIHQWPATLVQPVGSPLSLECTVEGTSNPNLYWYRQAAGRGLQLLFYSVGIGQISSEVPQNLSASRPQDRQFILSSKKLLLSDSGFYLCAWSVCSGDRGYQSRGNQPQHFGDGTRLSIL.

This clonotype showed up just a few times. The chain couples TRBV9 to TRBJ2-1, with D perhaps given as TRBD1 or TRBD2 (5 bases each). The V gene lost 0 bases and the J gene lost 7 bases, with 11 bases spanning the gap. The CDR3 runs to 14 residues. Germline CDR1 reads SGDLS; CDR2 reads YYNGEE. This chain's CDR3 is CASSVDWGGNEQFF. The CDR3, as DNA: TGTGCCAGCAGCGTAGACTGGGGCGGGAATGAGCAGTTCTTC. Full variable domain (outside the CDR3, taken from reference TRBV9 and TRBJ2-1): DSGVTQTPKHLITATGQRVTLRCSPRSGDLSVYWYQQSLDQGLQFLIQYYNGEERAKGNILERFSAQQFPDLHSELNLSSLELGDSALYFCASSVDWGGNEQFFGPGTRLTVL.

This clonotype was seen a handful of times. CDR3 bases: TGTGCCAGCAGTTTTATCGCAGGGACGCTGAACACTGAAGCTTTCTTT. It translates to CASSFIAGTLNTEAFF. This chain uses TRBV28 with TRBJ1-1; tentatively, D is TRBD1 (5 bases). The CDR3 has 16 amino acids. V was clipped by 3 bases and J by 0 bases, with 14 bases between them. Looked up from germline, CDR1 is MDHEN and CDR2 is SYDVKM. Full variable domain (rest looked up from reference TRBV28 and TRBJ1-1): DVKVTQSSRYLVKRTGEKVFLECVQDMDHENMFWYRQDPGLGLRLIYFSYDVKMKEKGDIPEGYSVSREKKERFSLILESASTNQTSMYLCASSFIAGTLNTEAFFGQGTRLTVV.

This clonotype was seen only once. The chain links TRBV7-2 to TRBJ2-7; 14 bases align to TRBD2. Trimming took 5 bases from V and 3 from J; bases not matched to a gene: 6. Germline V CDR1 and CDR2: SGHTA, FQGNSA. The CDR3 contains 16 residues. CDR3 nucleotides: TGTGCCAGCAGCGGCAGGACTAGCGGGAGGAACTACGAGCAGTACTTC. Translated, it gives CASSGRTSGRNYEQYF.

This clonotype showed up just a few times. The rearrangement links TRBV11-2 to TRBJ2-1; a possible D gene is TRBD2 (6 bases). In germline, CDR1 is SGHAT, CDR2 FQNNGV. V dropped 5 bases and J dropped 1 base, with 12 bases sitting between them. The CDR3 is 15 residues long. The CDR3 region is CASSNGRLSYNEQFF. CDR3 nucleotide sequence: TGTGCCAGCAGCAACGGGAGACTGTCCTACAATGAGCAGTTCTTC.

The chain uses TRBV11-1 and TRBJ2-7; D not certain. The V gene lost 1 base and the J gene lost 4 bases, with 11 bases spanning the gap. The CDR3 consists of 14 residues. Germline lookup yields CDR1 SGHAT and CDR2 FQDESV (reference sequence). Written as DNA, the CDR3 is TGTGCCAGCAGCTTAGACAGACAAAGATACGAGCAGTACTTC. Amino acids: CASSLDRQRYEQYF.

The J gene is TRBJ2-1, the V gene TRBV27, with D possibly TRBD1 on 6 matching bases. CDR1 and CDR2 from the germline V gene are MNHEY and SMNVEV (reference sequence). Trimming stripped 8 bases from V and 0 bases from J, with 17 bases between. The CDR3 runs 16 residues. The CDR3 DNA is TGTGCCAGCTTCGCCTATCAGGGGAGCTCCTACAATGAGCAGTTCTTC. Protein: CASFAYQGSSYNEQFF.

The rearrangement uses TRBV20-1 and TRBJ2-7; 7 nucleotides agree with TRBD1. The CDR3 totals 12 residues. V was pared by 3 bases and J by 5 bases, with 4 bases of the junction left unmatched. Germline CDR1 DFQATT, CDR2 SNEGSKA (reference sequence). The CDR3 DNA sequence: TGCAGTGCTAGCAGGGGGTGGAACGAGCAGTACTTC. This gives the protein CSASRGWNEQYF.

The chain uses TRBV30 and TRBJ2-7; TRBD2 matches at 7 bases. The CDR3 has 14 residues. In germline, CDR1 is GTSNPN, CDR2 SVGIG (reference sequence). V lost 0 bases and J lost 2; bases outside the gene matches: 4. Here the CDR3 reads CAWSVDAGAYEQYF. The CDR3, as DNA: TGTGCCTGGAGTGTGGACGCGGGGGCCTACGAGCAGTACTTC.

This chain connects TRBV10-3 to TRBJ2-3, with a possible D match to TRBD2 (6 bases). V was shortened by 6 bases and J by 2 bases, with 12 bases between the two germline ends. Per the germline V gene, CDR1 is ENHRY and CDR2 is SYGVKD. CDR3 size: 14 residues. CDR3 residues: CAIRRGRTTDTQYF. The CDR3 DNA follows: TGTGCCATCAGGCGGGGCAGAACCACAGATACGCAGTATTTT.

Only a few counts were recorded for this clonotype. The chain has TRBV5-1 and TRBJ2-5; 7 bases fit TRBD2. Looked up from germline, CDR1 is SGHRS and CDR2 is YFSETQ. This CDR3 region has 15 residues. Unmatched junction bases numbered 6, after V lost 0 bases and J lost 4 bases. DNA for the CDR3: TGCGCCAGCAGCTTGGATGGAGCGGGGCTAGAGACCCAGTACTTC. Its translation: CASSLDGAGLETQYF.

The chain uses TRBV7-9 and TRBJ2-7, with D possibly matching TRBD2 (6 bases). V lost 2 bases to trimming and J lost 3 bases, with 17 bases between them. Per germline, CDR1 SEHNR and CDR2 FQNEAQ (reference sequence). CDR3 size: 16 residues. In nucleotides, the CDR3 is TGTGCCAGCAGCTTATGGTCTGGCGGGGTAAACTACGAGCAGTACTTC. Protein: CASSLWSGGVNYEQYF.

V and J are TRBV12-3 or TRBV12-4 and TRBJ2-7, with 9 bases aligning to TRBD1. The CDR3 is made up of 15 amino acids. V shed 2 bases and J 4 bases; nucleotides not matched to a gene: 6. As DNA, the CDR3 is TGTGCCAGCAGTTTAACAGGGGGCCATGGGTACGAGCAGTACTTC. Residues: CASSLTGGHGYEQYF.

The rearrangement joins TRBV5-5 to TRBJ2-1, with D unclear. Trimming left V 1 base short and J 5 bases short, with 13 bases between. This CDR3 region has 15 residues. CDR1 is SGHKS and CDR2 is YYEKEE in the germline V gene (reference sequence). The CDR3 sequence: CASSLRLLGNNEQFF. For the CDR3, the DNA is TGTGCCAGCAGCTTGCGGTTATTGGGGAACAATGAGCAGTTCTTC.

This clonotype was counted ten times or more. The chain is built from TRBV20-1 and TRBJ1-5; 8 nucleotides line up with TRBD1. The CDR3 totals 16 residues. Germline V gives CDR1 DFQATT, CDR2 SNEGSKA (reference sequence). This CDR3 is CSTTTGARNSNQPQHF. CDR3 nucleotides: TGCAGCACAACGACAGGGGCCCGTAATAGCAATCAGCCCCAGCATTTT.

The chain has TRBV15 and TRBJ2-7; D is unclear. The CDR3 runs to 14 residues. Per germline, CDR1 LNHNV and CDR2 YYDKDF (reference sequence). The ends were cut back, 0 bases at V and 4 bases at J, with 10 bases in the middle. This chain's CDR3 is CATSRDRQVYEQYF. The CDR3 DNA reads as TGTGCCACCAGCAGAGATAGGCAGGTATACGAGCAGTACTTC.

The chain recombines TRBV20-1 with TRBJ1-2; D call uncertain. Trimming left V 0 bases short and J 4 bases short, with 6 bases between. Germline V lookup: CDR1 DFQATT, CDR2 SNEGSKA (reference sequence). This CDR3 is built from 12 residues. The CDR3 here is CSARDTFYGYTF. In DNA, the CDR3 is TGCAGTGCTAGAGACACCTTCTATGGCTACACCTTC.

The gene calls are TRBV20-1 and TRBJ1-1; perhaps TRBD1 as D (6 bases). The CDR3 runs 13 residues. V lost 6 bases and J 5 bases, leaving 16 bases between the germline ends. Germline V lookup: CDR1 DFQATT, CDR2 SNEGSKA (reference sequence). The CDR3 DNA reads TGCAGTGCCCCCATCGGGGGCAGAACTGAAGCTTTCTTT. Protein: CSAPIGGRTEAFF.

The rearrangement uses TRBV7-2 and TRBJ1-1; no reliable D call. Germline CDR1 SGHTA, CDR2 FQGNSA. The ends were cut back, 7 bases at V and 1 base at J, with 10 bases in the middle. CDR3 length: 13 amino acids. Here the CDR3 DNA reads TGTGCCAGCAACCAGGAGGGGAACACTGAAGCTTTCTTT. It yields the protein CASNQEGNTEAFF.

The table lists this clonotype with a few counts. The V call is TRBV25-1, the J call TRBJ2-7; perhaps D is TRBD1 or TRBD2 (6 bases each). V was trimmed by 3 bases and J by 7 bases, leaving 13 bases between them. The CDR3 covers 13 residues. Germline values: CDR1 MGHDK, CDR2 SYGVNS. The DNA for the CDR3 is TGTGCCAGCAGTGATTCGGGGGCTGGGGAGCAGTACTTC. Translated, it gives CASSDSGAGEQYF.

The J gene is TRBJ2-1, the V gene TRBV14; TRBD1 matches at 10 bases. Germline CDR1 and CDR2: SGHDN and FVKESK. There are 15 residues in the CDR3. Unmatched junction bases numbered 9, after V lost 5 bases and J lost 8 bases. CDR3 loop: CASSDTGQGVDEQFF. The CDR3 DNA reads TGTGCCAGCAGCGATACTGGACAGGGGGTCGATGAGCAGTTCTTC.